The 32 T cell receptor beta chains given below trace back to one sample, sequenced in a study of blood T cells in healthy people across ages. With a J-beta primer mix and a sample-barcoded 5' primer, a second PCR ran 7 to 11 cycles. TCRdb redid the calling of the 5' RACE reads with MiXCR, one entry per CDR3 protein. Found here are about 640,000 distinct CDR3 sequences, around 54% of them singletons; the top ten hold over 30%. The sample consisted of blood. Source of these receptors: a man in his fifties or sixties in good health.

This clonotype was detected ten times or more. The chain is built from TRBV6-2 or TRBV6-3 and TRBJ2-5; possible D gene TRBD1, 5 bases. The CDR3 is made up of 15 amino acids. The V end was cut by 2 bases, the J end by 2 bases, with 12 bases between. CDR1 MNHEY and CDR2 SVGEGT come from the germline V gene. DNA of the CDR3: TGTGCCAGCAGTTACATAGGGGCAGGACAAGAGACCCAGTACTTC. It specifies CASSYIGAGQETQYF.

The genes are TRBV10-3 and TRBJ2-3; 7 nucleotides align to TRBD2. Germline values: CDR1 ENHRY, CDR2 SYGVKD. The trim removed 5 bases at V and 6 bases at J, leaving 5 bases unmatched. This CDR3 comprises 13 residues. The CDR3 loop reads CAISLVSGDTQYF. In DNA, the CDR3 is TGTGCCATCAGTCTTGTTAGCGGGGATACGCAGTATTTT.

This clonotype was counted a few times. CDR3 bases: TGTGCCAGCAGTTACCCTACAGGGGGCCGCTACGAGCAGTACTTC. It encodes CASSYPTGGRYEQYF. The genes are TRBV6-5 and TRBJ2-7, with 9 bases matching TRBD1. Germline values: CDR1 MNHEY, CDR2 SVGAGI. The CDR3 runs 15 residues. The V segment lost 2 bases and the J segment 3 bases; nucleotides outside the gene matches: 5.

J is TRBJ2-5 and V is TRBV10-3, with TRBD2 matching over 7 bases. CDR3 size: 14 residues. Germline trimming cut 2 bases from V and 5 bases from J; bases unmatched to any gene: 5. CDR1 ENHRY and CDR2 SYGVKD come from the germline V gene. The CDR3 DNA reads TGTGCCATCAGTGAGGGTGGCGGGAGTGAGACCCAGTACTTC. It yields the protein CAISEGGGSETQYF.

The chain couples TRBV5-1 to TRBJ2-3; D might be TRBD1 (5 bases). V was shortened by 3 bases and J by 8 bases, with 13 bases between the two germline ends. CDR3 length: 13 amino acids. The germline V gene has CDR1 SGHRS and CDR2 YFSETQ. The CDR3 is CASSSSDKGTQYF. CDR3 sequence (DNA): TGCGCCAGCAGCTCATCGGACAAAGGTACGCAGTATTTT. Complete variable domain (other parts from reference TRBV5-1 and TRBJ2-3): KAGVTQTPRYLIKTRGQQVTLSCSPISGHRSVSWYQQTPGQGLQFLFEYFSETQRNKGNFPGRFSGRQFSNSRSEMNVSTLELGDSALYLCASSSSDKGTQYFGPGTRLTVL.

V gene TRBV10-3 combines with J gene TRBJ2-3, with D perhaps TRBD1 (5 bases). V lost 6 bases and J lost 2, with 12 bases in between. This CDR3 spans 14 amino acids. Per the germline V gene, CDR1 is ENHRY and CDR2 is SYGVKD. CDR3 amino acids: CAISVSRDTDTQYF. CDR3 in DNA: TGTGCCATCAGCGTGAGCAGGGACACAGATACGCAGTATTTT.

The chain recombines TRBV12-3 or TRBV12-4 with TRBJ2-5, with D tentatively TRBD1 or TRBD2 (6 bases each). The V end was cut by 7 bases, the J end by 8 bases, with 20 bases between. CDR3 length: 14 amino acids. The CDR3 nucleotides are TGTGCCAGCACGCTCGGGGGCTCTCTAGAAACCCAGTACTTC. Its protein product is CASTLGGSLETQYF.

The V call is TRBV5-1, the J call TRBJ2-6, with 8 positions matching TRBD1. Germline V lookup: CDR1 SGHRS, CDR2 YFSETQ. V shed 0 bases, J shed 0 bases, and the junction held 5 bases outside the gene matches. The CDR3 contains 18 residues. The CDR3 sequence: CASSLAGTGHSGANVLTF. CDR3 nucleotides: TGCGCCAGCAGCTTGGCCGGGACAGGTCACTCTGGGGCCAACGTCCTGACTTTC.

The chain has TRBV20-1 and TRBJ2-3; perhaps TRBD2 as D (6 bases). The CDR3 spans 14 residues. V was shortened by 5 bases and J by 5 bases, with 17 bases between the two germline ends. Germline values: CDR1 DFQATT, CDR2 SNEGSKA (reference sequence). CDR3 sequence: CSAPRGSGGDTQYF. The CDR3 nucleotides are TGCAGTGCTCCCCGGGGTAGCGGAGGAGATACGCAGTATTTT.

The chain is built from TRBV21-1 and TRBJ2-7; TRBD2, as called in the table, went unchecked against the DNA. TRBV21-1 is designated a pseudogene. The CDR3 is 15 amino acids. In nucleotides, the CDR3 is TGTGCCAGCAGCAAAGTGACTAGCGGGGGCTACGAGCAGTACTTC. Translating it yields CASSKVTSGGYEQYF.

This rearrangement joins TRBV7-2 to TRBJ2-6, with D perhaps matching TRBD2 (6 bases). The CDR3 extends over 19 amino acids. Germline CDR1 and CDR2: SGHTA and FQGNSA. Deletions cut 8 bases from V and 0 bases from J, with 23 bases between. CDR3 sequence reads: CASPSTGGSYRSGANVLTF. DNA of the CDR3: TGTGCCAGCCCTTCTACTGGAGGGTCCTATCGCTCTGGGGCCAACGTCCTGACTTTC.

This rearrangement joins TRBV20-1 to TRBJ1-2; 8 nucleotides agree with TRBD1. V shed 6 bases and J 2 bases; nucleotides not matched to a gene: 8. Germline loops: CDR1 DFQATT, CDR2 SNEGSKA (reference sequence). The CDR3 has 14 amino acids. The CDR3 DNA reads TGCAGTGCATCCCCGGGACAGGTGAACTATGGCTACACCTTC. Translating it yields CSASPGQVNYGYTF.

The chain recombines TRBV5-5 with TRBJ2-5; D is ambiguous. Germline CDR1 SGHKS, CDR2 YYEKEE (reference sequence). V was clipped by 3 bases and J by 2 bases, with 11 bases between them. The CDR3 loop spans 14 amino acids. CDR3 in amino acids: CASSWAAGQETQYF. CDR3 nucleotides: TGTGCCAGCAGCTGGGCGGCAGGACAAGAGACCCAGTACTTC.

The genes are TRBV7-9 and TRBJ1-4; D remains unclear. The CDR3 has 14 residues. The V gene's germline CDR1 is SEHNR and CDR2 FQNEAQ (reference sequence). The V end was cut by 7 bases, the J end by 8 bases, with 17 bases between. CDR3 amino acids: CASTLGQVQEKLFF. For the CDR3, the DNA is TGTGCCAGCACCCTCGGGCAGGTTCAGGAAAAACTGTTTTTT.

This clonotype was seen a few times. This sequence joins TRBV13 and TRBJ2-1; 7 nucleotides match TRBD1. The length of the CDR3 is 16 residues. The ends lost 4 bases at V and 4 bases at J; junction bases unmatched: 10. Germline V gene lookup returns CDR1 PRHDT and CDR2 FYEKMQ (reference sequence). The CDR3 spells CASSSRGTALYNEQFF. As DNA, the CDR3 is TGTGCCAGCAGCTCGAGAGGGACAGCCCTTTACAATGAGCAGTTCTTC.

This clonotype has more than one count but fewer than ten. The J gene is TRBJ1-6, the V gene TRBV2, with D possibly TRBD1 on 5 matching bases. The germline V and J ends were trimmed by 2 bases and 9 bases, with 11 bases remaining between them. CDR3 size: 14 residues. Germline assignment: CDR1 SNHLY and CDR2 FYNNEI. The CDR3 is CASSERGSGSPLHF. CDR3 DNA sequence: TGTGCCAGCAGTGAACGGGGGTCAGGTTCACCCCTCCACTTT.

The V gene is TRBV5-1, the J gene TRBJ2-1; TRBD1 is a possible D gene (6 bases). The V gene lost 5 bases and the J gene lost 0 bases, with 24 bases spanning the gap. The CDR3 length is 19 residues. Germline-derived CDR1 and CDR2 are SGHRS and YFSETQ. The CDR3 here is CASRVTGGMAGSSYNEQFF. The CDR3 bases are TGCGCCAGCAGAGTTACTGGGGGCATGGCCGGAAGCTCCTACAATGAGCAGTTCTTC.

The chain joins TRBV7-9 to TRBJ2-4; no definite D call. The DNA matches TRBJ2-5 better at its end, which makes the J call doubtful. CDR3 size: 14 residues. The germline CDR1 and CDR2 sequences are SEHNR and FQNEAQ (reference sequence). For the CDR3, the DNA is TGTGCCAGCAGCGCGTATAGTACAAAAGAGACCCAGTACTTC. This codes for CASSAYSTKETQYF.

The chain couples TRBV6-1 to TRBJ2-6, with D unresolved. CDR1 is MNHNS, CDR2 SASEGT, per germline. The CDR3 totals 22 residues. V lost 6 bases and J 0 bases, leaving 30 bases between the germline ends. The CDR3 loop reads CASSGRQISNPLLGSGANVLTF. The CDR3 DNA is TGTGCCAGCAGCGGGCGACAAATCTCGAACCCTTTATTAGGCTCTGGGGCCAACGTCCTGACTTTC.

This chain uses TRBV20-1 with TRBJ2-5; tentatively, D is TRBD2 (6 bases). Germline CDR1 reads DFQATT; CDR2 reads SNEGSKA (reference sequence). This CDR3 is built from 14 residues. V shed 3 bases and J shed 0 bases, with 11 bases lying between them. CDR3 DNA sequence: TGCAGTGCTAGGGCCGGGACTTACCAAGAGACCCAGTACTTC. Protein product: CSARAGTYQETQYF.

This clonotype was seen only once. The CDR3 DNA reads TGTGCCAGCAGCGGAGGACAGCCCGACTACGAGCAGTACTTC. Translating it yields CASSGGQPDYEQYF. V gene TRBV9 combines with J gene TRBJ2-1; tentative D call: TRBD1 (6 bases). The J call is in doubt because the DNA end fits TRBJ2-7 better. The CDR3 totals 14 residues. The germline CDR1 and CDR2 sequences are SGDLS and YYNGEE.

The gene calls are TRBV2 and TRBJ2-5; no clear D gene. The germline V gene encodes CDR1 SNHLY and CDR2 FYNNEI. The CDR3 totals 13 residues. V lost 4 bases, J lost 3 bases, and 9 bases lay in between. The CDR3 protein is CASSVFSKETQYF. CDR3 coding DNA: TGTGCCAGCAGTGTCTTCTCGAAAGAGACCCAGTACTTC.

This clonotype has more than one count but fewer than ten. The chain employs TRBV5-1 and TRBJ2-5, with TRBD1 matching over 8 bases. The CDR3 consists of 15 residues. Germline V CDR1 and CDR2: SGHRS, YFSETQ. The junction had 3 bases not matched to a gene; V was cut back by 0 bases and J by 2 bases. The DNA for the CDR3 is TGCGCCAGCAGCTTGGCAGGGGGCAAGCAAGAGACCCAGTACTTC. This codes for CASSLAGGKQETQYF.

This clonotype has just one count. The gene calls are TRBV5-1 and TRBJ2-7; D remains unclear. Trimming stripped 0 bases from V and 5 bases from J, with 12 bases between. CDR3 length: 14 residues. Per the germline V gene, CDR1 is SGHRS and CDR2 is YFSETQ. This CDR3 is CASSLASWEDEQYF. The CDR3 DNA reads as TGCGCCAGCAGCTTGGCAAGCTGGGAAGACGAGCAGTACTTC.

This clonotype was detected a few times. The genes are TRBV29-1 and TRBJ2-7, with D possibly being TRBD2 (5 bases). V shed 4 bases and J shed 1 base, with 11 bases lying between them. The CDR3 loop spans 13 amino acids. Germline CDR1 reads SQVTM; CDR2 reads ANQGSEA. CDR3 sequence (DNA): TGCAGCGTTGGGGGTCGGGGATCCTACGAGCAGTACTTC. The encoded protein is CSVGGRGSYEQYF.

The rearrangement links TRBV7-3 to TRBJ2-3; D assignment may be TRBD1 or TRBD2 (5 bases each). V lost 5 bases to trimming and J lost 5 bases, with 11 bases between them. The CDR3 is 13 amino acids. The V gene's germline CDR1 is SGHTA and CDR2 FQGTGA. In DNA form, the CDR3 reads TGTGCCAGCAGCCGGGGCTTGGGAGATACGCAGTATTTT. Translating it yields CASSRGLGDTQYF. Supplemented by reference TRBV7-3 and TRBJ2-3, the full variable domain reads GAGVSQTPSNKVTEKGKYVELRCDPISGHTALYWYRQSLGQGPEFLIYFQGTGAADDSGLPNDRFFAVRPEGSVSTLKIQRTERGDSAVYLCASSRGLGDTQYFGPGTRLTVL.

This clonotype was counted between two and nine times. V gene TRBV5-1 combines with J gene TRBJ2-3; D call uncertain. The CDR3 has 13 residues. V shed 7 bases and J shed 3 bases, with 12 bases lying between them. Germline CDR1 and CDR2: SGHRS and YFSETQ. The CDR3 bases are TGCGCCAGCCGCCCAGCTTCGACAGATACGCAGTATTTT. It translates to CASRPASTDTQYF.

This clonotype was found a few times. The chain is built from TRBV12-3 or TRBV12-4 and TRBJ2-1; the D is unclear. The CDR3 runs to 15 residues. Trimming shortened V by 3 bases and J by 4 bases, and 13 bases separated the two germline ends. The CDR3, as DNA: TGTGCCAGCAGTTTGGGTGGGGTTCGGTACAATGAGCAGTTCTTC. Translated: CASSLGGVRYNEQFF.

The table lists this clonotype with a few counts. The chain joins TRBV29-1 to TRBJ2-5, with 9 bases fitting TRBD1. Germline trimming cut 5 bases from V and 0 bases from J; bases unmatched to any gene: 4. Germline-derived CDR1 and CDR2 are SQVTM and ANQGSEA. The CDR3 loop spans 14 amino acids. The CDR3, as DNA: TGCAGCGTTCAAAGGGACAGGGACCAAGAGACCCAGTACTTC. This gives the protein CSVQRDRDQETQYF.

V is TRBV10-3 and J is TRBJ2-3; D is possibly TRBD1 (6 bases). Germline V gives CDR1 ENHRY, CDR2 SYGVKD. Trimming left V 6 bases short and J 5 bases short, with 21 bases between. CDR3 size: 16 residues. The CDR3 DNA is TGTGCCATCAGCCTACAGGGCGTTGGAGGACAAGATACGCAGTATTTT. This sequence encodes CAISLQGVGGQDTQYF.

This chain uses TRBV6-2 or TRBV6-3 with TRBJ2-2, with TRBD2 as a possible D gene (6 bases). The CDR3 is 15 residues long. V lost 6 bases, J lost 3 bases, and 14 bases lay in between. Germline lookup yields CDR1 MNHEY and CDR2 SVGEGT. CDR3 DNA: TGTGCCAGCAGCGGGAGAGCGGCCTACACCGGGGAGCTGTTTTTT. Translated, it gives CASSGRAAYTGELFF.

The rearrangement links TRBV12-3 or TRBV12-4 to TRBJ2-5; 9 nucleotides match TRBD2. This CDR3 contains 17 residues. The junction had 8 bases not matched to a gene; V was cut back by 1 base and J by 2 bases. CDR3 residues: CASSLGHLLAGQETQYF. The CDR3 bases are TGTGCCAGCAGTTTAGGACACCTCCTAGCGGGGCAAGAGACCCAGTACTTC.